This T cell receptor beta chain originates from a study of beta chain features in type 1 diabetes. Study-wide results and caveats: Moderate yet significant TCRB CDR3 shortening was seen in Type 1 diabetes patients in all four CD4+ subsets.

To note about this clone: Its antigen is still unknown.

Every isolated RNA sample was fully reverse transcribed, so sequencing captured expressed TCRB transcripts. Generated by immunoSEQ multiplex PCR, the TCRdb table keeps only in-frame clones and is missing some. The table includes roughly 150,000 clones, approximately 8.1% detected once. The CDR3 covers 15 residues. The V end lost 2 bases, the J end lost 5 bases, and 18 bases lay between the germline ends. Germline V lookup: CDR1 GTSNPN, CDR2 SVGIG (reference sequence). The specimen was central memory CD4+ T cells from blood. The chain uses TRBV30 and TRBJ1-1, with D possibly TRBD1 on 5 matching bases. The TCR was taken from a woman aged 40 to 50 with type 1 diabetes. As DNA, the CDR3 is TGTGCCTGGAGTAGGGGTCGATCCTTCGGAACTGAAGCTTTCTTT. Residues: CAWSRGRSFGTEAFF.